This T cell receptor beta chain stems from a study of cytomegalovirus exposure and HLA in healthy donors. The CDR3 extends over 16 amino acids. Trimming stripped 6 bases from V and 2 bases from J, with 18 bases between. Germline CDR1 and CDR2: MGHDK and SYGVNS. Both 60 Vbeta primers and 13 Jbeta primers went into the PCR. Sequenced by immunoSEQ multiplex PCR; TCRdb stores in-frame clones only, minus some. The table records under 200,000 clones, about 81% of them present only once. Remarks on this clone: Its antigen is still unknown.

Notes on the study in general: The authors later linked a missense DCLRE1C variant to TCR beta V- and J-gene trimming.

V is TRBV25-1 and J is TRBJ2-3; possibly TRBD2 for D (6 bases). Sequencing was done on a sample of PBMCs. The sequence was collected from a woman in her forties or fifties in good health and CMV-seropositive. The CDR3 DNA reads as TGTGCCAGCAGCGGAGGGTGGGCAGGCCCCACAGATACGCAGTATTTT. It yields the protein CASSGGWAGPTDTQYF.